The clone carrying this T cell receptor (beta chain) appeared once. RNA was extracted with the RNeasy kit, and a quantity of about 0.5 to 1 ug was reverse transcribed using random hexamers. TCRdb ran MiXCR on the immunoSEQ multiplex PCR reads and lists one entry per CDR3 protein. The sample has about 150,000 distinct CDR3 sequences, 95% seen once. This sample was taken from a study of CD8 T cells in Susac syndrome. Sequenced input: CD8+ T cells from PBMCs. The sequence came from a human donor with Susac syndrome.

The CDR3 sequence: CASSPQAEAFF. In DNA, the CDR3 is TGTGCCAGCAGTCCTCAAGCTGAAGCTTTCTTT. The chain links TRBV27 to TRBJ1-1; D unclear. This CDR3 is built from 11 residues. Germline V gives CDR1 MNHEY, CDR2 SMNVEV (reference sequence). Trimming cost V 5 bases and J 6 bases, with 7 bases left between them.